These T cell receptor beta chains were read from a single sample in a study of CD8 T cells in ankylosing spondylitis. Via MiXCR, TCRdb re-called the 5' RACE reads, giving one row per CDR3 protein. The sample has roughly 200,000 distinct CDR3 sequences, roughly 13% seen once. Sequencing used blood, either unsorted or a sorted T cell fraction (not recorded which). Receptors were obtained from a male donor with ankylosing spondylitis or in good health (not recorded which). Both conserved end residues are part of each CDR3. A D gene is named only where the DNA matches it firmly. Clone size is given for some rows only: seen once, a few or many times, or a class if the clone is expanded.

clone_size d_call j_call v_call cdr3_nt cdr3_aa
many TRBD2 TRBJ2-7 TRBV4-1 TGCGCCAGCAGCCTCGGACTAGCATCCGAGCAGTACTTC CASSLGLASEQYF
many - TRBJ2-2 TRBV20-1 TGCAGTGCTAGAGACCCTCGGACGGGTTATGACACCGGGGAGCTGTTTTTT CSARDPRTGYDTGELFF
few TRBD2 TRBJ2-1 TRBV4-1 TGCGCCAGCAGCCAACTGACTAGCGGGGCCTACAATGAGCAGTTCTTC CASSQLTSGAYNEQFF
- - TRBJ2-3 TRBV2 TGTGCCAGCAGTTTACAGGGATGGACAACTATCACAGATACGCAGTATTTT CASSLQGWTTITDTQYF
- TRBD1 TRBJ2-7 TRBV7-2 TGTGCCAGCAGCTCGGGACAGGCCTACTACGAGCAGTACTTC CASSSGQAYYEQYF
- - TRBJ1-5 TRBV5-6 TGTGCCAGCAGTTCACAGGGATATCAGCCCCAGCATTTT CASSSQGYQPQHF
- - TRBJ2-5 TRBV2 TGTGCCAGCAGATCGGGAGAGACCCAGTACTTC CASRSGETQYF
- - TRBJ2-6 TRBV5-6 TGTGCCAGCAGCTTGGGGGGGGACCTTCTATCTGGGGCCAACGTCCTGACTTTC CASSLGGDLLSGANVLTF
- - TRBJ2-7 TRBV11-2 TGTGCCAGCAGCTTTCGGCAGGGGTACTACGAGCAGTACTTC CASSFRQGYYEQYF
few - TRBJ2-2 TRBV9 TGTGCCAGCAGCGTCCCCACCTTTCCACGGGGGCCAGAACCCGGGGAGCTGTTTTTT CASSVPTFPRGPEPGELFF
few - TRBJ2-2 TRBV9 TGTGCCAGCAGCGTTCTACCAGACACCGGGGAGCTGTTTTTT CASSVLPDTGELFF
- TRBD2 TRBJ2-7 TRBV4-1 TGCGCCAGCAGCCAAGTGGGGACTAGTGGCGAGCAGTACTTC CASSQVGTSGEQYF
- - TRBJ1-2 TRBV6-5 TGTGCCAGCAGTTACGATTCAGGGATCAATGGCTACACCTTC CASSYDSGINGYTF
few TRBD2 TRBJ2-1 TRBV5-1 TGCGCCAGCAGCCCTTGGACTAGCGGGGGGAATGAGCAGTTCTTC CASSPWTSGGNEQFF
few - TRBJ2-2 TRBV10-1 TGCGCCAGCAGTGACAGGGACGCGGAGCTGTTTTTT CASSDRDAELFF
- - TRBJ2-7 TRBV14 TGTGCCAGCAGCCAGTTGGGATTATCCTACGAGCAGTACTTC CASSQLGLSYEQYF
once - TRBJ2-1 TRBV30 TGTGCCTGGAGTGTTGACGGTGGTGAGCAGTTCTTC CAWSVDGGEQFF
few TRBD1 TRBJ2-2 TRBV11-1 TGTGCCAGCAGCTCGGCGACCGGGACAGGGGGGAAGTACACCGGGGAGCTGTTTTTT CASSSATGTGGKYTGELFF
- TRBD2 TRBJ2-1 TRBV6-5 TGTGCCAGCAGTTACTCCAGACTAGCGGCCAATGAGCAGTTCTTC CASSYSRLAANEQFF
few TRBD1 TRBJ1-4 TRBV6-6 TGTGCCAGCAGACCCGACAGGGGAGAAAAACTGTTTTTT CASRPDRGEKLFF
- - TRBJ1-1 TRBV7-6 TGTGCCAGCAGCTTATCGGCCTCCCTGAACACTGAAGCTTTCTTT CASSLSASLNTEAFF
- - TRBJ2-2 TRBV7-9 TGTGCCAGCTCGGGACTCCGCACCGGGGAGCTGTTTTTT CASSGLRTGELFF
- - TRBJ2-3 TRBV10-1 TGCGCCAGCAGCGGAGGTCAGAAGCTCACAGATACGCAGTATTTT CASSGGQKLTDTQYF
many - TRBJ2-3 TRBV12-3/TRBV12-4 TGTGCCAGCAGTTTATTCTCCACAGATACGCAGTATTTT CASSLFSTDTQYF
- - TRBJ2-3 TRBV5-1 TGCGCCAGCAGCTTGGACCCACAGGGAGTGCCAGGGGATACGCAGTATTTT CASSLDPQGVPGDTQYF
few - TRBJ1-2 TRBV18 TGTGCCAGCTCAGTTATCCCGTTCTATGGCTACACCTTC CASSVIPFYGYTF
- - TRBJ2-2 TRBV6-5 TGTGCCAGCAGTTACGGGGGACGTGGCGGGGAGCTGTTTTTT CASSYGGRGGELFF
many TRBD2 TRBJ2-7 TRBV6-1 TGTGCCAGCAGTGAAAGACTAGCGGGGCTCTACGAGCAGTACTTC CASSERLAGLYEQYF